These T cell receptor beta chains were read from a single sample in a study of cytomegalovirus exposure and HLA in healthy donors. Using immunoSEQ multiplex PCR, the repertoire was profiled, and TCRdb retains in-frame clones only, with some absent. The sample holds about 100,000 clones, about 85% seen once. The sequenced sample was PBMCs. Receptor source: a woman between 18 and 29 years old in good health and CMV-seronegative. CDR3s leave out the opening cysteine and the closing phenylalanine or tryptophan. Fields, in order: J gene, clone size, V gene, D gene, CDR3 protein. The D gene is left open where the match is weak. Size is omitted from some rows. Given values are once, few, many or a class for expanded clones.

TRBJ1-5,-,TRBV6-1,-,ASGLRLDSNQPQH
TRBJ2-7,-,TRBV2,-,ALRQDSYEQY
TRBJ2-2,-,TRBV7-9,TRBD2,ASSLRVLAGANTGELF
TRBJ2-7,-,TRBV11-2,TRBD1,ASSSRGTGGSEQY
TRBJ2-5,-,TRBV30,-,AWSGVETQY
TRBJ1-2,-,TRBV21-1,-,ASSKGTNYGYT
TRBJ2-3,-,TRBV4-1,TRBD2,ASSPAGRSTDTQY
TRBJ2-7,-,TRBV5-4,TRBD2,ASSRNGGAGSEQY
TRBJ2-2,many,TRBV7-8,-,ASSFVRRGLGTGELF
TRBJ1-4,once,TRBV7-9,-,ASSPPGTPNEKLF
TRBJ1-2,-,TRBV27,-,ASSLNSGNYGYT
TRBJ2-7,-,TRBV15,-,ATSAGLFSYEQY
TRBJ2-7,-,TRBV28,-,ASSLYEQY
TRBJ1-2,-,TRBV19,TRBD1,ASRTQGVVYGYT
TRBJ1-1,-,TRBV5-8,-,ASSPRPSNTEAF